This T cell receptor beta chain is from a study of blood T cell repertoires in COVID-19. Libraries were prepared by immunoSEQ multiplex PCR; TCRdb keeps only in-frame clonotypes and omits some of them. The sample records some 160,000 clones, roughly 91% being singletons. The CDR3 spans 18 residues. Sample: peripheral blood. The chain links TRBV21-1 to TRBJ1-5; TRBD1 is the table's D call and was not checked against the DNA. TRBV21-1 is given as a pseudogene. The receptor was isolated from a man in his fifties who had recovered from COVID-19. The CDR3 sequence: CASSKGETGVRGNQPQHF. CDR3 nucleotides: TGTGCCAGCAGCAAAGGAGAGACAGGGGTGAGAGGCAATCAGCCCCAGCATTTT.